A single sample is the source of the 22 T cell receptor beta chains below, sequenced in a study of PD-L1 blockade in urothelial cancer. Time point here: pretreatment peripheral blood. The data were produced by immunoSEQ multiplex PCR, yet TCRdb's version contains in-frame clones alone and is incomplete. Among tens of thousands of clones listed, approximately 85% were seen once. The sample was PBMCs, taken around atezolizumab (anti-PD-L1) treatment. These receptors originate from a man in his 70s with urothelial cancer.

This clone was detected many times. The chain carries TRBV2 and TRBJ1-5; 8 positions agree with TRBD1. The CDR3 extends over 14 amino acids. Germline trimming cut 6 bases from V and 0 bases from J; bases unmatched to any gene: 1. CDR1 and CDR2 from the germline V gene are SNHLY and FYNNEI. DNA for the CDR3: TGTGCCAGCAGACAGGGGGATAGCAATCAGCCCCAGCATTTT. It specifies CASRQGDSNQPQHF.

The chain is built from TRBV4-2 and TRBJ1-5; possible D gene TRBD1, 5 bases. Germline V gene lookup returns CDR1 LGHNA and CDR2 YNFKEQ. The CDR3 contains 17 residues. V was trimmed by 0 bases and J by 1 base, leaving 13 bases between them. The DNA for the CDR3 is TGTGCCAGCAGCCAAGACGGGGGGTCAATGAGCAATCAGCCCCAGCATTTT. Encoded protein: CASSQDGGSMSNQPQHF.

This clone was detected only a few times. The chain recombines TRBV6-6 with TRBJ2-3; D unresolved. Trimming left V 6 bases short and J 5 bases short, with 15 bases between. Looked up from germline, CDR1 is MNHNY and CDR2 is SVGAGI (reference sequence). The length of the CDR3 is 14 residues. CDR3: CASRSFPTGDTQYF. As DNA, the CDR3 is TGTGCCAGCAGATCCTTTCCGACGGGAGATACGCAGTATTTT.

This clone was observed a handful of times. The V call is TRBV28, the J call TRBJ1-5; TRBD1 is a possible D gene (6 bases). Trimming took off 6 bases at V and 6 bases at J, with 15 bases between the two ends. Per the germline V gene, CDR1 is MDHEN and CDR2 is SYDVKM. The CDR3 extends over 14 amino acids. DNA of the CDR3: TGTGCCAGCAGCAATACAGGGCTGGCTCAGCCCCAGCATTTT. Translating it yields CASSNTGLAQPQHF.

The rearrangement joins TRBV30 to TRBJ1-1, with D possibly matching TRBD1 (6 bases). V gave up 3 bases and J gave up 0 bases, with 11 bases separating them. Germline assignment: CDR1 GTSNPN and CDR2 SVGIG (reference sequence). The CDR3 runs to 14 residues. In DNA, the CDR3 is TGTGCCTGGAGAGGGGGAGTAGTGAACACTGAAGCTTTCTTT. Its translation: CAWRGGVVNTEAFF. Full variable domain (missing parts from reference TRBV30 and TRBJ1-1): SQTIHQWPATLVQPVGSPLSLECTVEGTSNPNLYWYRQAAGRGLQLLFYSVGIGQISSEVPQNLSASRPQDRQFILSSKKLLLSDSGFYLCAWRGGVVNTEAFFGQGTRLTVV.

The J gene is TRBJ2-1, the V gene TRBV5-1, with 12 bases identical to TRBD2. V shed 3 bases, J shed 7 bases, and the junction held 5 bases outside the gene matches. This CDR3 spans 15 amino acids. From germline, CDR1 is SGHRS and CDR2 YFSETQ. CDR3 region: CASSSGGLAGNEQFF. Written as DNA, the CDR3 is TGCGCCAGCAGCTCGGGAGGACTAGCGGGAAATGAGCAGTTCTTC.

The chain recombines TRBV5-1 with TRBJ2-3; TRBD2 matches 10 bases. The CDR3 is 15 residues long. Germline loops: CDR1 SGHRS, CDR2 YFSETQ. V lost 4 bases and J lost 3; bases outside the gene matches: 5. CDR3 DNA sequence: TGCGCCAGCAGCGTGGCTAGCGGGAGAACAGATACGCAGTATTTT. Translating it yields CASSVASGRTDTQYF.

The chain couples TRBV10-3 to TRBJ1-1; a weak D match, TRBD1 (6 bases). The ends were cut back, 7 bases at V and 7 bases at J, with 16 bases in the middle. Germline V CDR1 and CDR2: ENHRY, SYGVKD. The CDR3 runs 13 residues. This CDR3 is CAITQSGAGEAFF. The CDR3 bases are TGTGCCATCACTCAATCAGGGGCCGGTGAAGCTTTCTTT.

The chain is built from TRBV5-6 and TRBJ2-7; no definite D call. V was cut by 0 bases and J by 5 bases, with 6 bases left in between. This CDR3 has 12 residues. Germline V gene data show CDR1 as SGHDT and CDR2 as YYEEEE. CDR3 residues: CASSLEQNEQYF. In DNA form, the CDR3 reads TGTGCCAGCAGCTTGGAACAGAACGAGCAGTACTTC.

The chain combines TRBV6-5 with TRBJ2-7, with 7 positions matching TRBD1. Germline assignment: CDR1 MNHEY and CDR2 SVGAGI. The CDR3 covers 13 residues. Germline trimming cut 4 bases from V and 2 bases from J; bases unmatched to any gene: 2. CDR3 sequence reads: CASSWDSAYEQYF. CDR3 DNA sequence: TGTGCCAGCAGTTGGGACAGCGCCTACGAGCAGTACTTC.

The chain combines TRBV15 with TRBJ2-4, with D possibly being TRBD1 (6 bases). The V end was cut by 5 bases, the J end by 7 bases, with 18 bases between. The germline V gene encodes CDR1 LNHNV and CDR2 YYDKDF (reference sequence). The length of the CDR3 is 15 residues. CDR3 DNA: TGTGCCACCAGCGAACACAGGGCCCCGGGGAACATTCAGTACTTC. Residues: CATSEHRAPGNIQYF.

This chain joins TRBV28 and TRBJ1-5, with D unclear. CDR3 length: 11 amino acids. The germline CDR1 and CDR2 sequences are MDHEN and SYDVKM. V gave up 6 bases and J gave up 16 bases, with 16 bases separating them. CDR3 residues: CASSPRQGLHF. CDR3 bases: TGTGCCAGCAGCCCCAGACAAGGACTCCATTTT. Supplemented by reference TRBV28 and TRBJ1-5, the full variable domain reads DVKVTQSSRYLVKRTGEKVFLECVQDMDHENMFWYRQDPGLGLRLIYFSYDVKMKEKGDIPEGYSVSREKKERFSLILESASTNQTSMYLCASSPRQGLHFGDGTRLSIL.

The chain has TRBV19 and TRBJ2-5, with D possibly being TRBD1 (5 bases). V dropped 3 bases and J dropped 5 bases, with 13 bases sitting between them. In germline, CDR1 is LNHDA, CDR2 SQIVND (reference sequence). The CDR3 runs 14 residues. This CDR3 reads CASSIRQGSETQYF. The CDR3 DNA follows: TGTGCCAGTAGTATTAGGCAGGGCTCCGAGACCCAGTACTTC.

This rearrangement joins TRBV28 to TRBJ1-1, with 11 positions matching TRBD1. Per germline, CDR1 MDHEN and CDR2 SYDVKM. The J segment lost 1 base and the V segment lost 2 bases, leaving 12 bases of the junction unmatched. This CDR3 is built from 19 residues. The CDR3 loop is CASSLDILGTGGGNTEAFF. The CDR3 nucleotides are TGTGCCAGCAGTTTAGATATACTCGGGACAGGGGGAGGGAACACTGAAGCTTTCTTT.

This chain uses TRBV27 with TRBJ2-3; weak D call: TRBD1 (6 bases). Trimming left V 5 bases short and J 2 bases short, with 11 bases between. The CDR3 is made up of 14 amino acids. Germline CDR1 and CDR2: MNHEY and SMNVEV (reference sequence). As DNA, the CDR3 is TGTGCCAGCAGTCGGACAGCCCTCACAGATACGCAGTATTTT. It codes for CASSRTALTDTQYF.

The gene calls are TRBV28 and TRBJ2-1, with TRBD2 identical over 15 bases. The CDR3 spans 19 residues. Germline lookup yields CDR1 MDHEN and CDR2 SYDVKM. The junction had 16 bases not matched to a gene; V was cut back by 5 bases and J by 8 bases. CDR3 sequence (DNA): TGTGCCAGCAGTCCCACCTGGACTAGCGGGAGGGCTCTCTTCGATGAGCAGTTCTTC. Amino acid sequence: CASSPTWTSGRALFDEQFF. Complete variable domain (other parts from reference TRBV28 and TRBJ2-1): DVKVTQSSRYLVKRTGEKVFLECVQDMDHENMFWYRQDPGLGLRLIYFSYDVKMKEKGDIPEGYSVSREKKERFSLILESASTNQTSMYLCASSPTWTSGRALFDEQFFGPGTRLTVL.

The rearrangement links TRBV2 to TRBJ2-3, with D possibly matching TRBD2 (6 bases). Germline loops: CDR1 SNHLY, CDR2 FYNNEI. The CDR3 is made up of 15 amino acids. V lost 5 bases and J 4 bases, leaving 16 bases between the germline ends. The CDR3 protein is CASSRLALAADTQYF. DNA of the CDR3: TGTGCCAGCAGTCGCCTAGCGTTGGCTGCAGATACGCAGTATTTT. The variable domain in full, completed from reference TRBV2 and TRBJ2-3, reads EPEVTQTPSHQVTQMGQEVILRCVPISNHLYFYWYRQILGQKVEFLVSFYNNEISEKSEIFDDQFSVERPDGSNFTLKIRSTKLEDSAMYFCASSRLALAADTQYFGPGTRLTVL.

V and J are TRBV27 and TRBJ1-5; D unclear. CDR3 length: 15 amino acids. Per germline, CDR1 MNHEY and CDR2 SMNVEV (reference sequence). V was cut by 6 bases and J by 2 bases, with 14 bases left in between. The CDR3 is CASSPSDWGNQPQHF. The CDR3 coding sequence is TGTGCCAGCAGCCCATCCGACTGGGGCAATCAGCCCCAGCATTTT.

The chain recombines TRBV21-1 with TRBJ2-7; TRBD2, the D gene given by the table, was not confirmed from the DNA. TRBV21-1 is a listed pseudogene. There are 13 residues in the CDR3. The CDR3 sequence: CASRTSGSFEQYF. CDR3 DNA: TGTGCCAGCAGGACTAGCGGGAGTTTCGAGCAGTACTTC.

The CDR3 loop reads CASSFTPGRSGSSDNEQFF. CDR3 DNA: TGTGCCAGCAGCTTCACCCCCGGGAGGAGCGGGAGTAGTGACAATGAGCAGTTCTTC. The chain links TRBV7-9 to TRBJ2-1; 8 nucleotides agree with TRBD2. The junction had 18 bases not matched to a gene; V was cut back by 3 bases and J by 5 bases. The germline gives CDR1 SEHNR, CDR2 FQNEAQ (reference sequence). The CDR3 loop spans 19 amino acids.

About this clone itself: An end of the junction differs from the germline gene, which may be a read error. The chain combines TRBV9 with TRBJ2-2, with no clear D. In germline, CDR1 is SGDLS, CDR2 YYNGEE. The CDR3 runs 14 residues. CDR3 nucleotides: TGTGCCAGCAGCGTAGTCCCATACACAGGGGAGCTGTTTTTT. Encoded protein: CASSVVPYTGELFF.

CDR3 sequence: CASSLDGQGSYEQYF. CDR3 DNA sequence: TGTGCCAGCAGCTTAGACGGACAGGGGTCTTACGAGCAGTACTTC. V gene TRBV7-6 combines with J gene TRBJ2-7; 9 bases are a match to TRBD1. Germline V gene data show CDR1 as SGHVS and CDR2 as FNYEAQ. CDR3 length: 15 amino acids. Unmatched junction bases numbered 5, after V lost 1 base and J lost 4 bases.